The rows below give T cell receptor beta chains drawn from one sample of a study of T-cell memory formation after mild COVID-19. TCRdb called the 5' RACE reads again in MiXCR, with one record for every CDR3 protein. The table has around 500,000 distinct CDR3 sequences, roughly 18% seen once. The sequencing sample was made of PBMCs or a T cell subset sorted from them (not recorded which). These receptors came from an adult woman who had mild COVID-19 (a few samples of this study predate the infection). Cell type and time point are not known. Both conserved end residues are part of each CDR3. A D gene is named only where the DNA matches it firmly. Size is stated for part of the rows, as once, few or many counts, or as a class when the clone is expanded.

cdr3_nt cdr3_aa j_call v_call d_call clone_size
TGCGCCAGCAGCCCGGACAGGGGGCGAACCTACGAGCAGTACTTC CASSPDRGRTYEQYF TRBJ2-7 TRBV5-1 TRBD1 -
TGCGCCAGCAGCCAACGGACAGGGGGCGTGAAGAACACTGAAGCTTTCTTT CASSQRTGGVKNTEAFF TRBJ1-1 TRBV4-3 TRBD1 few
TGTGCCAGCAGCAGTCCCGGGACAGGGGGTGGGTTT CASSSPGTGGGF TRBJ1-1 TRBV12-3/TRBV12-4 TRBD1 few
TGTGCCAGCAGTTCCCAACGACAGGCCAACACTGAAGCTTTCTTT CASSSQRQANTEAFF TRBJ1-1 TRBV6-2/TRBV6-3 - -
TGTGCCAGCAGACCCTATATGGGACAACAAGAGACCCAGTACTTC CASRPYMGQQETQYF TRBJ2-5 TRBV12-3/TRBV12-4 - few
TGTGCCAGCAGTTTGTACAGGACGGGCACTGAAGCTTTCTTT CASSLYRTGTEAFF TRBJ1-1 TRBV12-3/TRBV12-4 - -
TGTGCCAGCGGGGGACACTATAGTAACAACGAGCAGTACTTC CASGGHYSNNEQYF TRBJ2-7 TRBV27 - -
TGTGCTAGTGGCCCCGAAGCGGGAAATCAGCCCCAGCATTTT CASGPEAGNQPQHF TRBJ1-5 TRBV12-5 - -
TGCAGTGCCCCGGGACGGCGGTACTCCTACAATGAGCAGTTCTTC CSAPGRRYSYNEQFF TRBJ2-1 TRBV20-1 - few
TGCAGCGTGGCCGGGACAGGCCCCCTACCACCCTACGAGCAGTACTTC CSVAGTGPLPPYEQYF TRBJ2-7 TRBV29-1 TRBD1 -
TGTGCCAGCAGCGATCCAGACCAAAACATTCAGTACTTC CASSDPDQNIQYF TRBJ2-4 TRBV13 - -
TGCGCCAGCAGCCAAGAATGGCGGGGGTTGTACTATGGCTACACCTTC CASSQEWRGLYYGYTF TRBJ1-2 TRBV4-3 - -
TGCGCCAGCAGCTTCCAGACAGGGAGCGCTGAAGCTTTCTTT CASSFQTGSAEAFF TRBJ1-1 TRBV5-1 TRBD1 -
TGTGCCAGCAGCCGAGAATCAGGGGTAGCTGAAAAACTGTTTTTT CASSRESGVAEKLFF TRBJ1-4 TRBV3-1 - few